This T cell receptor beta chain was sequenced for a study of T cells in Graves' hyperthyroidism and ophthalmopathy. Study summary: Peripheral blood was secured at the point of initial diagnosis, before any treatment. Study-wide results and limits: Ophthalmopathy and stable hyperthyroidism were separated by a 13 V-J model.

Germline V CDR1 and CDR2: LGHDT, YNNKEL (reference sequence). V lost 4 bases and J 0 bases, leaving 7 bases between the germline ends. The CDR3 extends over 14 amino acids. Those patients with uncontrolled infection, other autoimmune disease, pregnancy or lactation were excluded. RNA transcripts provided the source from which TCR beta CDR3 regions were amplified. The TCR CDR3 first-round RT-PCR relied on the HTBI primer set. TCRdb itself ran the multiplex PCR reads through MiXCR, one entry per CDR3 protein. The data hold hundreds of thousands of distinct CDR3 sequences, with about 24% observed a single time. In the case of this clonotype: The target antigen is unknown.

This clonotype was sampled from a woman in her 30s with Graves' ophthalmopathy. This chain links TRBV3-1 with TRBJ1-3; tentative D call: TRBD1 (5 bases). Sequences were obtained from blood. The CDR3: CASSLDTSGNTIYF. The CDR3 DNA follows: TGTGCCAGCAGCCTGGACACCTCTGGAAACACCATATATTTT. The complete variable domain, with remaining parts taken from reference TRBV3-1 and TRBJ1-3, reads DTAVSQTPKYLVTQMGNDKSIKCEQNLGHDTMYWYKQDSKKFLKIMFSYNNKELIINETVPNRFSPKSPDKAHLNLHINSLELGDSAVYFCASSLDTSGNTIYFGEGSWLTVV.